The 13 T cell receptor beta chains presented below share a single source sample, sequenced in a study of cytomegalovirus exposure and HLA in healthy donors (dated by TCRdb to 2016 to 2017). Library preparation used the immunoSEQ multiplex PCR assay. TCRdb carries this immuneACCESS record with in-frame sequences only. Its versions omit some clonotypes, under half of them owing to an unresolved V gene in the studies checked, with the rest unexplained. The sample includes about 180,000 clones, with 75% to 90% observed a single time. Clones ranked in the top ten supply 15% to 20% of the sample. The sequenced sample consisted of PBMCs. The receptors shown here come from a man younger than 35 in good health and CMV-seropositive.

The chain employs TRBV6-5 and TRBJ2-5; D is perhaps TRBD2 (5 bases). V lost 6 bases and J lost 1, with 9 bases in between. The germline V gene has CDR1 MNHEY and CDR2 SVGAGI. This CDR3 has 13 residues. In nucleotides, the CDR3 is TGTGCCAGCAGGGGAGCGTTCCAAGAGACCCAGTACTTC. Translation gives CASRGAFQETQYF.

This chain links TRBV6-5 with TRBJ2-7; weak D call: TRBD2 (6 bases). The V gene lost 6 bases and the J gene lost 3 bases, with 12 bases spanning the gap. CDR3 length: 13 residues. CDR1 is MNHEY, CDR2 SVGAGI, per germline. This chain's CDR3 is CASSPGTGYEQYF. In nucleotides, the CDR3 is TGTGCCAGCAGCCCCGGGACTGGCTACGAGCAGTACTTC.

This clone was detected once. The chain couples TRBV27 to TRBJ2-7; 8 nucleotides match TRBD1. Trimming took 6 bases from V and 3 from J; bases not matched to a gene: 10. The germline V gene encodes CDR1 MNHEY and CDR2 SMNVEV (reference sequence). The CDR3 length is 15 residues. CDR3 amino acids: CASRSLGTGYYEQYF. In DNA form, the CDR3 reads TGTGCCAGCAGATCCCTCGGGACAGGTTACTACGAGCAGTACTTC.

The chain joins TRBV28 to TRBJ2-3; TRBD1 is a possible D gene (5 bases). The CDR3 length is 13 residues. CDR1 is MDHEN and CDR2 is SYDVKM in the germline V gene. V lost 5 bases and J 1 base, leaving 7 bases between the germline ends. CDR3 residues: CASSATGTDTQYF. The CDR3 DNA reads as TGTGCCAGCAGTGCGACAGGCACAGATACGCAGTATTTT. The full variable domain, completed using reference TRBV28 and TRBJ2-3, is DVKVTQSSRYLVKRTGEKVFLECVQDMDHENMFWYRQDPGLGLRLIYFSYDVKMKEKGDIPEGYSVSREKKERFSLILESASTNQTSMYLCASSATGTDTQYFGPGTRLTVL.

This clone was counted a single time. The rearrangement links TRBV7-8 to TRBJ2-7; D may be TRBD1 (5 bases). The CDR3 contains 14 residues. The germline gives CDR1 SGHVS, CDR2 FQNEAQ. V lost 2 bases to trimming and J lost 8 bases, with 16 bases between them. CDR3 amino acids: CASSLSQGDGKQYF. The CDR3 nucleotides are TGTGCCAGCAGCTTAAGCCAGGGTGATGGTAAGCAGTACTTC.

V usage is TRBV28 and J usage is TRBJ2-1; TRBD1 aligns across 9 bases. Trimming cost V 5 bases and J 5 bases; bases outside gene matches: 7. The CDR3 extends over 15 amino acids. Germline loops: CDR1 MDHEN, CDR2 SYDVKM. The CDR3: CASSPPGTGNNEQFF. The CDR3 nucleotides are TGTGCCAGCAGTCCCCCCGGGACAGGGAACAATGAGCAGTTCTTC.

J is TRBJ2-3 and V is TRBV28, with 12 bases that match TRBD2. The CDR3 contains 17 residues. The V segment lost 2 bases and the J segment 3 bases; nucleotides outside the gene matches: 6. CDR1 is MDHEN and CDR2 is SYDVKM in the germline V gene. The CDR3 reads CASSLAGLAGRTDTQYF. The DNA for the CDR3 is TGTGCCAGCAGTTTAGCTGGACTAGCGGGAAGAACAGATACGCAGTATTTT.

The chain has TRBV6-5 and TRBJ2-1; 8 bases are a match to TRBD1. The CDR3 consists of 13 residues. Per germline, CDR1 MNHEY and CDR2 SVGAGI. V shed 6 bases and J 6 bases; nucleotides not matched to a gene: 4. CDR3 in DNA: TGTGCCAGCAGATCCGACAGGGGCAATGAGCAGTTCTTC. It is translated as CASRSDRGNEQFF.

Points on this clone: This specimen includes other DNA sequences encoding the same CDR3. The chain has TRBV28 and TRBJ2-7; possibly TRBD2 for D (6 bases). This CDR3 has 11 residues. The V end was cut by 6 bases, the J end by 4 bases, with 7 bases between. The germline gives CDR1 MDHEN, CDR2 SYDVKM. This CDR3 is CASSRGYEQYF. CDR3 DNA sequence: TGTGCCAGCAGCCGGGGGTACGAGCAGTACTTC.

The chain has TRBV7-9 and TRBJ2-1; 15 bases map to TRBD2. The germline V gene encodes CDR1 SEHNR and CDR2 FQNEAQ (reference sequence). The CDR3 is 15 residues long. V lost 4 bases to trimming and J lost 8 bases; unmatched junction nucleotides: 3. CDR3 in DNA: TGTGCCAGCAGCTCACGGACTAGCGGGAGGGATGAGCAGTTCTTC. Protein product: CASSSRTSGRDEQFF.

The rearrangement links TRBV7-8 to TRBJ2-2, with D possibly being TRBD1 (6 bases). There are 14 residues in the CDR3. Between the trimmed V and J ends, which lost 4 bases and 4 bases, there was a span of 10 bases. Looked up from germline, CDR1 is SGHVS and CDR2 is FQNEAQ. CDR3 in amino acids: CASSSYRATGELFF. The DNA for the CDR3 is TGTGCCAGCAGCTCTTACAGGGCCACCGGGGAGCTGTTTTTT.

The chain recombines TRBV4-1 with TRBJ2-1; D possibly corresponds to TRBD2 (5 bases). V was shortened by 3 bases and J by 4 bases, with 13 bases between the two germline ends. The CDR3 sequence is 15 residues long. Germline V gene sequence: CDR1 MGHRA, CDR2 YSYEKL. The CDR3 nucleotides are TGCGCCAGCAGCCATCCTGTGGACTCGTACAATGAGCAGTTCTTC. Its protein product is CASSHPVDSYNEQFF.

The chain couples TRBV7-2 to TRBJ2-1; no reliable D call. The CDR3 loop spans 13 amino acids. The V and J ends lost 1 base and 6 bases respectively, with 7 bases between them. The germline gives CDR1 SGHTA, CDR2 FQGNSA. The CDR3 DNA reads TGTGCCAGCAGCTTAGAACGGTTCAATGAGCAGTTCTTC. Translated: CASSLERFNEQFF.